This T cell receptor beta chain was identified in a study of shared clonotypes between healthy human individuals. This clone came up once. CDR3 length: 15 amino acids. Germline CDR1 reads SGDLS; CDR2 reads YYNGEE. V was pared by 3 bases and J by 6 bases, with 16 bases between. Selected positively for CCR7 and CD45RO-negative, naive CD8 cells excluded terminally differentiated effector memory CD45RA+ cells. The assay was immunoSEQ multiplex PCR, and TCRdb's table has in-frame clones only and misses some. The table lists around 600,000 clones, around 95% of them singletons. The clonotype was recovered from a woman aged 25 to 39 in good health. Sequencing was done on a sample of naive CD8+ T cells sorted from blood. The J gene is TRBJ2-1, the V gene TRBV9; weak D call: TRBD2 (6 bases). CDR3 nucleotide sequence: TGTGCCAGCAGCGGCACTAGCATGGGGCTCAATGAGCAGTTCTTC. Its translation: CASSGTSMGLNEQFF.